Listed below are T cell receptor beta chains from one sample, sequenced in a study of blood T cells in healthy people across ages. TCRdb reanalysed the 5' RACE reads using MiXCR and keeps one entry per CDR3 protein. The profile shows some 1.6 million distinct CDR3 sequences, roughly a third of them singletons. Sequenced sample: blood. The source of these receptors is a woman in her thirties in good health. Both conserved end residues are part of each CDR3. A D gene is named only where the DNA matches it firmly. Clone size appears in some rows only: once, few, many, or a class for an expanded clone.

j_gene | d_gene | v_gene | abundance | CDR3aa | CDR3nt
TRBJ1-2 | NA | TRBV2 | NA | CASSAEVNYGYTF | TGTGCCAGCAGTGCTGAAGTTAACTATGGCTACACCTTC
TRBJ2-2 | NA | TRBV7-3 | NA | CASSLTINWDSPNTGELFF | TGTGCCAGCAGCTTAACGATCAACTGGGACTCCCCTAACACCGGGGAGCTGTTTTTT
TRBJ2-7 | NA | TRBV9 | NA | CASSVEGWSPIYEQYF | TGTGCCAGCAGCGTAGAAGGTTGGTCACCGATCTACGAGCAGTACTTC
TRBJ1-1 | NA | TRBV9 | many | CASSVGLAEAFF | TGTGCCAGCAGCGTCGGTCTCGCTGAAGCTTTCTTT
TRBJ2-7 | NA | TRBV7-2 | NA | CASGTPLVSYEQYF | TGTGCCAGCGGCACGCCACTAGTTTCCTACGAGCAGTACTTC
TRBJ1-1 | NA | TRBV12-3/TRBV12-4 | NA | CAGTKGRDNEAFF | TGTGCCGGCACCAAAGGACGGGACAATGAAGCTTTCTTT
TRBJ2-7 | TRBD2 | TRBV3-1 | NA | CASSQDRARLAGGIQYF | TGTGCCAGCAGCCAAGACCGGGCTCGACTAGCGGGGGGAATTCAGTACTTC
TRBJ1-4 | TRBD1 | TRBV25-1 | once | CASSGGQGSGRKLFF | TGTGCCAGCAGTGGAGGACAGGGGAGCGGGAGAAAACTGTTTTTT
TRBJ1-5 | NA | TRBV6-1 | few | CASSEAGASQPQHF | TGTGCCAGCAGTGAAGCGGGGGCCAGTCAGCCCCAGCATTTT
TRBJ2-3 | NA | TRBV4-2 | few | CASSQEEAVYTDTQYF | TGTGCCAGCAGCCAAGAAGAAGCGGTGTACACAGATACGCAGTATTTT
TRBJ2-5 | NA | TRBV20-1 | NA | CSARVRQETQYF | TGCAGTGCTAGAGTAAGGCAAGAGACCCAGTACTTC
TRBJ2-5 | NA | TRBV18 | few | CASLRTLQETQYF | TGTGCCAGCCTAAGGACACTTCAAGAGACCCAGTACTTC
TRBJ2-1 | NA | TRBV28 | NA | CASSLRLARGRNEQFF | TGTGCCAGCAGTTTACGGCTAGCGCGAGGTCGGAATGAGCAGTTCTTC
TRBJ2-7 | TRBD1 | TRBV20-1 | few | CSAPRQGAWEQYF | TGCAGTGCACCAAGACAGGGGGCGTGGGAGCAGTACTTC
TRBJ2-5 | TRBD1 | TRBV9 | many | CASSPSRRTGGLKETQYF | TGTGCCAGCAGCCCCTCCCGGAGGACAGGGGGACTGAAAGAGACCCAGTACTTC
TRBJ1-1 | NA | TRBV20-1 | few | CSAFPPIRDTLNTEAFF | TGCAGTGCTTTCCCCCCGATTCGCGACACCCTGAACACTGAAGCTTTCTTT
TRBJ1-3 | TRBD1 | TRBV29-1 | few | CSVEDRGSGNTIYF | TGCAGCGTTGAGGACAGGGGTTCTGGAAACACCATATATTTT
TRBJ2-3 | TRBD2 | TRBV5-1 | few | CASSTIAGADTQYF | TGCGCCAGCAGCACTATAGCGGGAGCGGATACGCAGTATTTT
TRBJ1-2 | NA | TRBV19 | NA | CASSTERIYGYTF | TGTGCCAGTAGTACCGAGAGGATCTATGGCTACACCTTC
TRBJ2-7 | TRBD2 | TRBV7-8 | once | CASSPLAGVSYNEQYF | TGTGCCAGCAGCCCCCTGGCGGGGGTCTCCTACAATGAGCAGTACTTC
TRBJ1-5 | NA | TRBV6-2/TRBV6-3 | NA | CASSSPLLDGGNQPQHF | TGTGCCAGCAGTTCCCCTTTACTCGACGGAGGCAATCAGCCCCAGCATTTT
TRBJ2-3 | NA | TRBV4-1 | many | CASSQDVTGAPDTQYF | TGCGCCAGCAGCCAAGATGTAACCGGGGCACCGGATACGCAGTATTTT
TRBJ2-1 | NA | TRBV27 | NA | CASSFDRRDTNEQFF | TGTGCCAGCAGTTTTGACCGGAGGGATACCAATGAGCAGTTCTTC
TRBJ2-3 | TRBD2 | TRBV6-5 | NA | CASSQSGRASTDTQYF | TGTGCCAGCAGTCAAAGCGGGAGGGCCAGCACAGATACGCAGTATTTT
TRBJ1-1 | NA | TRBV30 | NA | CAWRYQTNTEAFF | TGTGCCTGGAGGTATCAGACGAACACTGAAGCTTTCTTT
TRBJ2-6 | TRBD2 | TRBV10-3 | few | CAISDLMGGEGSGANVLTF | TGTGCCATCAGTGACCTCATGGGGGGGGAGGGCTCTGGGGCCAACGTCCTGACTTTC
TRBJ1-5 | TRBD1 | TRBV20-1 | few | CSARVPDREGQPQHF | TGCAGTGCTAGAGTCCCGGACAGGGAGGGTCAGCCCCAGCATTTT
TRBJ2-1 | TRBD1 | TRBV5-1 | NA | CASSRDRGPWNEQFF | TGCGCCAGCAGCCGGGACAGGGGGCCATGGAATGAGCAGTTCTTC
TRBJ2-1 | NA | TRBV20-1 | few | CSASGHGVYNEQFF | TGCAGTGCTAGCGGACATGGGGTATACAATGAGCAGTTCTTC
TRBJ1-1 | TRBD1 | TRBV3-1 | few | CASSPRDRVRVTEAFF | TGTGCCAGCAGCCCCCGGGACAGAGTCCGTGTCACTGAAGCTTTCTTT
TRBJ2-7 | TRBD2 | TRBV7-2 | NA | CASSPRSGIYEQYF | TGTGCCAGCTCACCCCGAAGCGGGATCTACGAGCAGTACTTC
TRBJ1-5 | TRBD1 | TRBV7-8 | NA | CASSPRGTGGDQPQHF | TGTGCCAGCAGCCCGCGCGGGACAGGGGGTGATCAGCCCCAGCATTTT
TRBJ2-1 | NA | TRBV4-1 | NA | CASRPDPERQFF | TGCGCCAGCAGACCCGACCCGGAGCGACAGTTCTTC
TRBJ2-3 | NA | TRBV15 | NA | CATSSFSEPDTQYF | TGTGCCACCAGCAGTTTCAGTGAACCAGATACGCAGTATTTT
TRBJ2-3 | NA | TRBV4-1 | NA | CASSQTLGAQVGLSTDTQYF | TGCGCCAGCAGCCAAACTCTTGGGGCACAGGTGGGGCTTAGCACAGATACGCAGTATTTT
TRBJ2-7 | TRBD1 | TRBV20-1 | few | CSATQAGTGIYEQYF | TGCAGTGCAACCCAAGCGGGGACAGGGATTTACGAGCAGTACTTC
TRBJ2-7 | NA | TRBV7-9 | NA | CASSDLRRLLGNEQYF | TGTGCCAGCAGCGACCTTCGACGGCTCTTGGGGAACGAGCAGTACTTC
TRBJ2-3 | NA | TRBV6-1 | few | CAGSEAHASTDTQYF | TGTGCCGGCAGTGAAGCGCACGCGAGCACAGATACGCAGTATTTT
TRBJ2-3 | NA | TRBV10-3 | many | CAIRPGQVSTDTQYF | TGTGCCATCCGACCTGGACAAGTTAGCACAGATACGCAGTATTTT
TRBJ2-7 | TRBD1 | TRBV11-2 | NA | CASLARAQPGTGTISIDEQYF | TGTGCCAGTTTAGCTAGGGCACAACCCGGGACAGGGACCATATCCATCGACGAGCAGTACTTC
TRBJ2-7 | TRBD2 | TRBV20-1 | NA | CSAKLAEFSYEQYF | TGCAGTGCTAAACTAGCGGAGTTTTCGTACGAGCAGTACTTC
TRBJ1-4 | NA | TRBV11-2 | few | CASSPDPRDPWDEKLFF | TGTGCCAGCAGCCCGGACCCTCGGGACCCGTGGGATGAAAAACTGTTTTTT
TRBJ2-7 | NA | TRBV16 | NA | CASSRNTGISYEQYF | TGTGCCAGCAGCCGCAATACAGGGATCTCCTACGAGCAGTACTTC